The next 16 T cell receptor beta chains were all read from a single sample in a study of CD8 T cells in ankylosing spondylitis. Via MiXCR, TCRdb re-called the 5' RACE reads, giving one row per CDR3 protein. The top ten hold about a tenth of the sample, which has a few hundred thousand distinct CDR3 sequences, 9.5% to 13% seen once. Sequenced input: blood, either unsorted or a sorted T cell fraction (not recorded which). Every receptor here comes from a female donor with ankylosing spondylitis or in good health (not recorded which).

On this clonotype itself: Possible read error: a much larger clone is one base away. The chain carries TRBV29-1 and TRBJ2-3; D uncertain. Germline CDR1 reads SQVTM; CDR2 reads ANQGSEA. The CDR3 sequence is 11 residues long. The V and J ends lost 6 bases and 5 bases respectively, with 9 bases between them. The CDR3 DNA follows: TGCAGCGTCGATCCGGGAGATACGCAGTATTTT. Its protein product is CSVDPGDTQYF.

For this clonotype: A much bigger clone sits one base away, suggesting this may be a read error. This chain connects TRBV5-8 to TRBJ2-7; no clear D. Germline lookup yields CDR1 SGHTS and CDR2 YDEGEE. The CDR3 totals 13 residues. In DNA form, the CDR3 reads TGTGCCAGCAGCTTGACACGATCCTACGAGCAGTGCTTC. This codes for CASSLTRSYEQCF.

This clonotype was recorded at least ten times. This chain's CDR3 is CASSPGANTEAFF. For the CDR3, the DNA is TGTGCCAGCTCACCAGGGGCGAACACTGAAGCTTTCTTT. The rearrangement links TRBV18 to TRBJ1-1; a weak D match, TRBD1 (5 bases). Germline-derived CDR1 and CDR2 are KGHSH and LQKENI. V lost 2 bases and J 1 base, leaving 5 bases between the germline ends. The length of the CDR3 is 13 residues.

This clonotype was detected a few times. V gene TRBV7-2 combines with J gene TRBJ1-3, with D possibly matching TRBD1 (6 bases). V was pared by 1 base and J by 5 bases, with 9 bases between. Germline V CDR1 and CDR2: SGHTA, FQGNSA. This CDR3 comprises 14 residues. CDR3 sequence reads: CASSLGDTRNTIYF. For the CDR3, the DNA is TGTGCCAGCAGCTTAGGGGACACAAGAAACACCATATATTTT.

This clonotype was detected ten times or more. The rearrangement joins TRBV12-3 or TRBV12-4 to TRBJ2-7; perhaps TRBD1 as D (5 bases). CDR3 length: 14 amino acids. V dropped 3 bases and J dropped 0 bases, with 9 bases sitting between them. The CDR3: CASSFIDSSYEQYF. CDR3 nucleotide sequence: TGTGCCAGCAGTTTTATTGACAGCTCCTACGAGCAGTACTTC.

This clonotype appeared many times. The gene calls are TRBV6-5 and TRBJ1-2; D is possibly TRBD1 (6 bases). Between the trimmed V and J ends, which lost 2 bases and 8 bases, there was a span of 15 bases. Germline V gene data show CDR1 as MNHEY and CDR2 as SVGAGI. CDR3 size: 14 residues. The CDR3 region is CASSYGDMSGGYTF. CDR3 in DNA: TGTGCCAGCAGTTACGGGGACATGTCTGGCGGCTACACCTTC.

This clonotype turned up a few times. This rearrangement joins TRBV7-2 to TRBJ2-3, with 7 bases matching TRBD2. The V gene end was trimmed by 5 bases and the J gene end by 3 bases; junction bases not matched to a gene: 8. This CDR3 spans 15 amino acids. CDR1 SGHTA and CDR2 FQGNSA come from the germline V gene. For the CDR3, the DNA is TGTGCCAGCAGCCCGGGACCCGGGAGGACAGATACGCAGTATTTT. Translating it yields CASSPGPGRTDTQYF. Full variable domain (rest looked up from reference TRBV7-2 and TRBJ2-3): GAGVSQSPSNKVTEKGKDVELRCDPISGHTALYWYRQSLGQGLEFLIYFQGNSAPDKSGLPSDRFSAERTGGSVSTLTIQRTQQEDSAVYLCASSPGPGRTDTQYFGPGTRLTVL.

This clonotype was observed at least ten times. This chain links TRBV7-2 with TRBJ2-1, with D perhaps matching TRBD2 (5 bases). There are 15 residues in the CDR3. V lost 5 bases and J lost 0, with 11 bases in between. Germline CDR1 reads SGHTA; CDR2 reads FQGNSA. The CDR3 region has the DNA TGTGCCAGCAGCGCTTCGGGGAGCTCCTACAATGAGCAGTTCTTC. The encoded protein is CASSASGSSYNEQFF.

This clonotype was picked up many times. V usage is TRBV29-1 and J usage is TRBJ2-7; 7 bases are a match to TRBD1. The CDR3 extends over 13 amino acids. The V and J ends lost 5 bases and 4 bases, in that order; junction bases with no gene match: 8. CDR1 SQVTM and CDR2 ANQGSEA come from the germline V gene. The chain's CDR3 is CSVRRQGTYEQYF. The CDR3 region has the DNA TGCAGCGTTCGGAGACAGGGAACTTACGAGCAGTACTTC.

This clonotype was detected ten times or more. The rearrangement uses TRBV5-1 and TRBJ1-2; no definite D call. Germline values: CDR1 SGHRS, CDR2 YFSETQ. Deletions cut 4 bases from V and 1 base from J, with 14 bases between. This CDR3 contains 15 residues. Here the CDR3 DNA reads TGCGCCAGCAGCGCGGTGGACGGCAGTAACTATGGCTACACCTTC. Its translation is CASSAVDGSNYGYTF. The variable domain in full, with the rest retrieved from reference TRBV5-1 and TRBJ1-2, is KAGVTQTPRYLIKTRGQQVTLSCSPISGHRSVSWYQQTPGQGLQFLFEYFSETQRNKGNFPGRFSGRQFSNSRSEMNVSTLELGDSALYLCASSAVDGSNYGYTFGSGTRLTVV.

This clonotype was observed a handful of times. The CDR3 loop reads CSAGDSPNWTQYF. CDR3 sequence (DNA): TGCAGTGCTGGGGACAGCCCTAATTGGACCCAGTACTTC. This chain links TRBV20-1 with TRBJ2-5, with TRBD1 matching over 7 bases. Germline CDR1 DFQATT, CDR2 SNEGSKA (reference sequence). The CDR3 has 13 residues. Unmatched junction bases numbered 10, after V lost 5 bases and J lost 7 bases.

This clonotype was counted many times. V is TRBV7-2 and J is TRBJ2-1, with a weak D call TRBD2 (6 bases). The germline V gene has CDR1 SGHTA and CDR2 FQGNSA. The CDR3 length is 15 residues. V gave up 1 base and J gave up 2 bases, with 9 bases separating them. The CDR3 bases are TGTGCCAGCAGCTTAGAACTAGCTCCCTACAATGAGCAGTTCTTC. Translation gives CASSLELAPYNEQFF.

V gene TRBV11-1 combines with J gene TRBJ2-5; D could derive from TRBD1 or TRBD2 (5 bases each). V lost 4 bases and J 5 bases, leaving 32 bases between the germline ends. This CDR3 spans 20 amino acids. Germline V gene lookup returns CDR1 SGHAT and CDR2 FQDESV (reference sequence). CDR3 loop: CASSYRSGTPDKAKLETQYF. The CDR3 DNA reads as TGTGCCAGCAGCTACAGGTCCGGGACGCCCGATAAGGCCAAATTGGAGACCCAGTACTTC. The full variable domain, rest sourced from reference TRBV11-1 and TRBJ2-5, is EAEVAQSPRYKITEKSQAVAFWCDPISGHATLYWYRQILGQGPELLVQFQDESVVDDSQLPKDRFSAERLKGVDSTLKIQPAELGDSAMYLCASSYRSGTPDKAKLETQYFGPGTRLLVL.

This clonotype was counted ten times or more. V usage is TRBV7-7 and J usage is TRBJ2-1; a possible D gene is TRBD1 (8 bases). V lost 5 bases, J lost 9 bases, and 17 bases lay in between. Germline CDR1 SSHAT, CDR2 FNYEAQ (reference sequence). The CDR3 length is 14 residues. As DNA, the CDR3 is TGTGCCAGCAGCATGGGAACAGGGGGGGGTGAGCAGTTCTTC. Its protein is CASSMGTGGGEQFF. Complete variable domain (other parts from reference TRBV7-7 and TRBJ2-1): GAGVSQSPRYKVTKRGQDVTLRCDPISSHATLYWYQQALGQGPEFLTYFNYEAQPDKSGLPSDRFSAERPEGSISTLTIQRTEQRDSAMYRCASSMGTGGGEQFFGPGTRLTVL.

This clonotype was counted a few times. The chain employs TRBV10-3 and TRBJ2-7; D not resolved. The CDR3 covers 13 residues. Trimming stripped 6 bases from V and 5 bases from J, with 14 bases between. The V gene's germline CDR1 is ENHRY and CDR2 SYGVKD. The DNA for the CDR3 is TGTGCCATCAGACCAGATGTAGCTCACGAGCAGTACTTC. Translating gives CAIRPDVAHEQYF.

This chain joins TRBV29-1 and TRBJ2-5; D unresolved. The CDR3 totals 12 residues. The germline gives CDR1 SQVTM, CDR2 ANQGSEA. Trimming cost V 0 bases and J 4 bases, with 6 bases left between them. This chain's CDR3 is CSVEEGVETQYF. The CDR3 nucleotides read TGCAGCGTTGAAGAAGGCGTAGAGACCCAGTACTTC.